This entry is about one T cell receptor (beta chain). The study ran its PCR with 60 Vbeta and 13 Jbeta primers. The table came from immunoSEQ multiplex PCR; TCRdb's copy has only in-frame clones and leaves some out. This sample yields 130,000 or so clones, of which around 67% are seen a single time; approximately 2.1% belongs to the top ten. This specimen comes from a study of cytomegalovirus exposure and HLA in healthy donors. The V gene lost 10 bases and the J gene lost 0 bases, with 16 bases spanning the gap. The germline V gene encodes CDR1 SGHNT and CDR2 YYREEE (reference sequence). The CDR3 is made up of 14 amino acids.

This TCR came from a woman between 35 and 50 years old in good health and CMV-seropositive. The sequencing input was PBMCs. The chain combines TRBV5-4 with TRBJ1-1; a weak D match, TRBD1 (5 bases). CDR3 DNA sequence: TGTGCCGGGAGGGATGGAGGGGTGAACACTGAAGCTTTCTTT. Protein: CAGRDGGVNTEAFF.